These T cell receptor beta chains were read from a single sample in a study of blood T cell repertoires in COVID-19. TCRdb's table, derived via immunoSEQ multiplex PCR, lists solely in-frame clones and lacks some. The profile shows 80,000 to 130,000 clones, 91% of them singletons. The sequencing input was peripheral blood. These receptors all come from a man in his fifties or sixties with acute or convalescent COVID-19. Both conserved end residues are part of each CDR3. The D gene is left open where the match is weak. Clone size is shown for a subset of rows, as once, few, many or a class of expanded clone.

TRBJ2-3	TRBV28	TRBD2	-	16	CASSSPSGQSTDTQYF	TGTGCCAGCAGTTCTCCTAGCGGGCAGAGCACAGATACGCAGTATTTT
TRBJ2-5	TRBV30	TRBD2	-	18	CAWGDIGTSDAYQETQYF	TGTGCCTGGGGGGACATCGGGACTAGCGACGCGTACCAAGAGACCCAGTACTTC
TRBJ2-2	TRBV7-3	TRBD2	-	15	CASSLASGRAGELFF	TGTGCCAGCAGCTTAGCTAGCGGGAGGGCCGGGGAGCTGTTTTTT
TRBJ2-6	TRBV28	-	-	15	CASRGQSHGANVLTF	TGTGCCAGCAGAGGACAGTCTCATGGGGCCAACGTCCTGACTTTC
TRBJ1-2	TRBV12-5	TRBD1	-	12	CASGLGQGAYTF	TGTGCTAGTGGTTTGGGACAGGGGGCTTACACCTTC
TRBJ2-7	TRBV28	-	-	14	CASIYRKSPYEQYF	TGTGCCAGCATATACAGGAAGAGTCCTTACGAGCAGTACTTC
TRBJ1-1	TRBV7-2	-	-	13	CASSPPGRTEAFF	TGTGCCAGCAGCCCCCCGGGGAGGACTGAAGCTTTCTTT
TRBJ1-1	TRBV6-5	TRBD1	-	14	CASRQGGLNTEAFF	TGTGCCAGCAGACAGGGGGGATTGAACACTGAAGCTTTCTTT
TRBJ2-2	TRBV2	-	-	13	CASSESRSGELFF	TGTGCCAGCAGTGAATCACGGTCCGGGGAGCTGTTTTTT
TRBJ2-2	TRBV5-6	-	few	15	CASSLFRGETGELFF	TGTGCCAGCAGCTTGTTCCGGGGAGAAACCGGGGAGCTGTTTTTT
TRBJ2-1	TRBV6-4	-	once	15	CASRKQPSSYNEQFF	TGTGCCAGCAGAAAACAGCCGAGCTCCTACAATGAGCAGTTCTTC
TRBJ2-4	TRBV9	TRBD1	-	16	CASSPTGGVAKNIQYF	TGTGCCAGCAGCCCGACAGGGGGGGTAGCCAAAAACATTCAGTACTTC
TRBJ2-2	TRBV5-1	TRBD2	-	15	CASSLGTSEIGELFF	TGCGCCAGCAGCTTAGGGACTAGCGAGATCGGGGAGCTGTTTTTT
TRBJ1-2	TRBV4-1	TRBD1	-	16	CASSQEDRPPDYGYTF	TGCGCCAGCAGCCAAGAGGACAGGCCCCCTGACTATGGCTACACCTTC
TRBJ2-1	TRBV5-1	TRBD2	-	19	CASSLGGLAGSSSYNEQFF	TGCGCCAGCAGCTTGGGGGGACTAGCGGGGTCGAGCTCCTACAATGAGCAGTTCTTC
TRBJ2-7	TRBV9	-	-	13	CASSSGLAYEQYF	TGTGCCAGCAGCAGCGGACTCGCCTACGAGCAGTACTTC
TRBJ2-7	TRBV6-5	TRBD2	-	16	CASSLSGLAGAYEQYF	TGTGCCAGCAGTTTATCGGGACTAGCGGGAGCTTACGAGCAGTACTTC
TRBJ1-5	TRBV7-9	-	once	12	CASQGSNQPQHF	TGTGCCAGCCAGGGGAGCAATCAGCCCCAGCATTTT
TRBJ1-5	TRBV28	TRBD1	-	16	CASSFHRGAGNQPQHF	TGTGCCAGCAGTTTCCACAGGGGGGCAGGCAATCAGCCCCAGCATTTT
TRBJ1-2	TRBV19	TRBD1	-	15	CASSRTGTGSNGYTF	TGTGCCAGTAGCCGTACCGGGACAGGGTCTAATGGCTACACCTTC
TRBJ2-1	TRBV11-2	-	-	14	CASSLDFLASEQFF	TGTGCCAGCAGCTTAGATTTCTTAGCTAGTGAGCAGTTCTTC
TRBJ2-5	TRBV5-1	TRBD2	-	14	CASSPTSGRETQYF	TGCGCCAGCAGCCCGACTAGCGGGAGAGAGACCCAGTACTTC
TRBJ2-3	TRBV6-2/TRBV6-3	TRBD2	once	16	CASSYTASGYTDTQYF	TGTGCCAGCAGTTACACCGCTAGCGGATACACAGATACGCAGTATTTT
TRBJ2-2	TRBV5-1	-	-	18	CASSLGLPSALRTGELFF	TGCGCCAGCAGCTTGGGTCTCCCGAGCGCTCTTCGGACCGGGGAGCTGTTTTTT
TRBJ2-3	TRBV5-1	TRBD2	once	17	CASSFGLAGGRTDTQYF	TGCGCCAGCAGCTTCGGACTAGCGGGAGGACGCACAGATACGCAGTATTTT